Here is one T cell receptor (beta chain) with its context. This specimen comes from a study of blood T cell repertoires in COVID-19. V was clipped by 2 bases and J by 8 bases, with 13 bases between them. Per the germline V gene, CDR1 is MDHEN and CDR2 is SYDVKM. The CDR3 contains 14 residues. Assay: immunoSEQ multiplex PCR; the TCRdb copy retains only in-frame clones and omits some. The sample contains about 110,000 clones, about four fifths of which appear only once. The J gene is TRBJ2-1, the V gene TRBV28; a possible D gene is TRBD2 (6 bases). Sequencing input: peripheral blood. The TCR originated in a woman aged 55-70 years with acute or convalescent COVID-19. CDR3 nucleotides: TGTGCCAGCAGTTTAGCGGGGTCTGTCGATGAGCAGTTCTTC. It translates to CASSLAGSVDEQFF. Supplemented by reference TRBV28 and TRBJ2-1, the full variable domain reads DVKVTQSSRYLVKRTGEKVFLECVQDMDHENMFWYRQDPGLGLRLIYFSYDVKMKEKGDIPEGYSVSREKKERFSLILESASTNQTSMYLCASSLAGSVDEQFFGPGTRLTVL.